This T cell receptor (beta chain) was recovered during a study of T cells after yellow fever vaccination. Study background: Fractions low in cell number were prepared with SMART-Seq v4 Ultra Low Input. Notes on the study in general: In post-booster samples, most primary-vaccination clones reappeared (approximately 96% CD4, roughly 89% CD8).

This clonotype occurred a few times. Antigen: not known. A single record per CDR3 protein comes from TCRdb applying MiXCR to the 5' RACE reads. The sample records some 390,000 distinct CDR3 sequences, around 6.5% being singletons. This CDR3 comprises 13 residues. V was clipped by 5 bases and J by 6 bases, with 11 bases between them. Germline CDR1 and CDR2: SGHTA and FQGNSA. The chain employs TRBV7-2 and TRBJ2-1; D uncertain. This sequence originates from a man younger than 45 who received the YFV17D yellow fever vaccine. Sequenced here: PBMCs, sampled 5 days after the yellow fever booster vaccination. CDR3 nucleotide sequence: TGTGCCAGCAGCCCCCCCTCCCGCAATGAGCAGTTCTTC. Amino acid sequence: CASSPPSRNEQFF.